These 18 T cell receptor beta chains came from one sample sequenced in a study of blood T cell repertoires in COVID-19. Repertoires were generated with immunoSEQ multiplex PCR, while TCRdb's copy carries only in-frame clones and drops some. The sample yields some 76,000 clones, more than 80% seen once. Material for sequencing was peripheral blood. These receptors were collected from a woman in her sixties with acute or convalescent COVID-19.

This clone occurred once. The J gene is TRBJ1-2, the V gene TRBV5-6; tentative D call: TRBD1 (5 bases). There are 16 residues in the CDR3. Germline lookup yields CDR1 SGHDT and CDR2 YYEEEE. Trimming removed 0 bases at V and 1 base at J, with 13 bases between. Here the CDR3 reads CASSLAGRQGNYGYTF. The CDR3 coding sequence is TGTGCCAGCAGCTTGGCCGGGAGGCAGGGTAACTATGGCTACACCTTC.

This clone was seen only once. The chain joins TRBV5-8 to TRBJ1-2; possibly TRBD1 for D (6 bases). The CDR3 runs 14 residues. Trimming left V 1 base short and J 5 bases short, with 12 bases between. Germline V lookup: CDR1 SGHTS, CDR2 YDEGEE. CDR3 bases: TGTGCCAGCAGCTTGCGAGACAGGTCGTATGGCTACACCTTC. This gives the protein CASSLRDRSYGYTF.

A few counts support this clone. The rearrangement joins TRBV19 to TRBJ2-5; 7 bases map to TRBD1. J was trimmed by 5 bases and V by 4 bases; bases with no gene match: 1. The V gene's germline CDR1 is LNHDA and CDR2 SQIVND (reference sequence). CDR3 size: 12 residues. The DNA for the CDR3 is TGTGCCAGTAGTAAGGACAGGGAGACCCAGTACTTC. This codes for CASSKDRETQYF. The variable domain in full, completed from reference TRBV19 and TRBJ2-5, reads DGGITQSPKYLFRKEGQNVTLSCEQNLNHDAMYWYRQDPGQGLRLIYYSQIVNDFQKGDIAEGYSVSREKKESFPLTVTSAQKNPTAFYLCASSKDRETQYFGPGTRLLVL.

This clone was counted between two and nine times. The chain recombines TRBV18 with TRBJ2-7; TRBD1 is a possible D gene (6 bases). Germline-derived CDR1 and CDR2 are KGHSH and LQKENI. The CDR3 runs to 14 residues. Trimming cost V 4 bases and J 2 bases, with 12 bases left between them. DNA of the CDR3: TGTGCCAGCTCACGAGGGGACACAGCCTACGAGCAGTACGTC. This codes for CASSRGDTAYEQYV.

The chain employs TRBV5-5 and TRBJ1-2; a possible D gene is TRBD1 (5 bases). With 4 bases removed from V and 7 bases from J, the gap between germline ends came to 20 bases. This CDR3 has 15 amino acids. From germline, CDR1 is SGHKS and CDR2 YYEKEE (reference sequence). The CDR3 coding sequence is TGTGCCAGCAGCGGCGGAGGGGATATGACGCGTGGCTACACCTTC. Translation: CASSGGGDMTRGYTF.

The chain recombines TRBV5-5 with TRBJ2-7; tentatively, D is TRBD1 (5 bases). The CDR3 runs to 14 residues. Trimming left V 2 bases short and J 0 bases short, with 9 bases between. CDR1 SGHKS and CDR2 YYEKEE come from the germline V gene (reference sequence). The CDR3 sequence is CASSLGAGSYEQYF. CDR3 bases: TGTGCCAGCAGCTTAGGGGCAGGCTCCTACGAGCAGTACTTC.

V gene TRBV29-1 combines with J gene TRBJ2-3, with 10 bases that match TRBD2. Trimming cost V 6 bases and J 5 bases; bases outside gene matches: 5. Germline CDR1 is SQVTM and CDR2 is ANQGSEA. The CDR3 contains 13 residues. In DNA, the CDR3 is TGCAGCGTCGCTAGCGGGGGAGTAGATACGCAGTATTTT. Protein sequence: CSVASGGVDTQYF.

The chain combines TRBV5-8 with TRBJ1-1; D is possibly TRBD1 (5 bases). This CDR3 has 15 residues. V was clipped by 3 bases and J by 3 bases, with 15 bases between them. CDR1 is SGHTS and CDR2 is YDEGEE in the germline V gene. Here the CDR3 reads CASSWGGNGYTEAFF. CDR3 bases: TGTGCCAGCAGCTGGGGGGGGAACGGGTACACTGAAGCTTTCTTT.

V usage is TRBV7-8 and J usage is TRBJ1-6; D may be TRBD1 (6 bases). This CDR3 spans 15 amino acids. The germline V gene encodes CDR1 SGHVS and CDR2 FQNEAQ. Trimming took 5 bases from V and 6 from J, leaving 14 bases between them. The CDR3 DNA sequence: TGTGCCAGCAGCCTATTCGACAGGCGTAATTCACCCCTCCACTTT. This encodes CASSLFDRRNSPLHF.

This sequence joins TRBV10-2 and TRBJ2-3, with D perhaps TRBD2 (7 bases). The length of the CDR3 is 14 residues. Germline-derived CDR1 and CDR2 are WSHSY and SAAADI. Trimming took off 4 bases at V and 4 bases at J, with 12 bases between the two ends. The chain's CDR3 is CASSVVGGPDTQYF. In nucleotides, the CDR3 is TGCGCCAGCAGTGTGGTGGGGGGGCCAGATACGCAGTATTTT.

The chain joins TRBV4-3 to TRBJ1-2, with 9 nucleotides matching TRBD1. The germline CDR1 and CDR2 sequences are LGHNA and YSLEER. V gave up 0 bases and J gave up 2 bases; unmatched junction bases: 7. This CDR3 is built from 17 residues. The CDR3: CASSQDNLGQGNYGYTF. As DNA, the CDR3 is TGCGCCAGCAGCCAAGATAATCTGGGACAGGGAAACTATGGCTACACCTTC.

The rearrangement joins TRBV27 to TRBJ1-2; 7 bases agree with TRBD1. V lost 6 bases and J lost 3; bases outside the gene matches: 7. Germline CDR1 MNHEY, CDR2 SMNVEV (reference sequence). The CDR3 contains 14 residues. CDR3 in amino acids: CASSETGLDYGYTF. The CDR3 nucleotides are TGTGCCAGCAGCGAGACAGGGCTTGACTATGGCTACACCTTC.

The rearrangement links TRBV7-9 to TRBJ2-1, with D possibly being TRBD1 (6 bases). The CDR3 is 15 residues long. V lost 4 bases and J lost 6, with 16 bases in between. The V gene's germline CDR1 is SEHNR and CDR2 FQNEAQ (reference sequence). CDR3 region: CASSSHVQGLNEQFF. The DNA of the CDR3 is TGTGCCAGCAGCTCACACGTACAGGGTCTCAATGAGCAGTTCTTC.

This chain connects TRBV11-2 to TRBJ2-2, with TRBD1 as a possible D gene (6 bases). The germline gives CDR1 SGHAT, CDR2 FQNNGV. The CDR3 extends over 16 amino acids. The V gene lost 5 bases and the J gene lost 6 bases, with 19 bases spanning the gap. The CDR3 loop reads CASSPQYTGRAGELFF. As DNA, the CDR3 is TGTGCCAGCAGCCCGCAGTATACAGGGCGCGCCGGGGAGCTGTTTTTT.

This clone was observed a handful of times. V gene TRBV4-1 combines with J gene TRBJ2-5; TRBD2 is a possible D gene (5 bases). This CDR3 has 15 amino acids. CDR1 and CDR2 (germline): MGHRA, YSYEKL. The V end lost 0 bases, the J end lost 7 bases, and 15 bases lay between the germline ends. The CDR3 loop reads CASSQDEGLDGTQYF. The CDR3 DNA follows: TGCGCCAGCAGCCAAGATGAGGGCCTAGATGGGACCCAGTACTTC.

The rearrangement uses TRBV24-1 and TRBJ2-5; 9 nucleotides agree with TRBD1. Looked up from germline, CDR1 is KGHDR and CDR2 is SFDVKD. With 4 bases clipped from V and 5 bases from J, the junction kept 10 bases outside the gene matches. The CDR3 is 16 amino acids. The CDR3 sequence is CATSESGQGLLETQYF. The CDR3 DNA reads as TGTGCCACCAGTGAGTCGGGACAGGGACTTCTTGAGACCCAGTACTTC.

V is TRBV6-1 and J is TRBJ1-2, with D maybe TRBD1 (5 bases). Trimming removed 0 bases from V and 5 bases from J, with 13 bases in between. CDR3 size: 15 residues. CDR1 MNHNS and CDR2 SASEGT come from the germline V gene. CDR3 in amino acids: CASSEAGRGLYGYTF. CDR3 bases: TGTGCCAGCAGTGAAGCGGGAAGGGGCCTATATGGCTACACCTTC.

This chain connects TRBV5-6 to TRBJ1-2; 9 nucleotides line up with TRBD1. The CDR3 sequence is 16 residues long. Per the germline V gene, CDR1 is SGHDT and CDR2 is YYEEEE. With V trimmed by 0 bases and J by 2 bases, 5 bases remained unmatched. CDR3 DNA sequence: TGTGCCAGCAGCTTGGATGCGGGACAGGGAAACTATGGCTACACCTTC. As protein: CASSLDAGQGNYGYTF.